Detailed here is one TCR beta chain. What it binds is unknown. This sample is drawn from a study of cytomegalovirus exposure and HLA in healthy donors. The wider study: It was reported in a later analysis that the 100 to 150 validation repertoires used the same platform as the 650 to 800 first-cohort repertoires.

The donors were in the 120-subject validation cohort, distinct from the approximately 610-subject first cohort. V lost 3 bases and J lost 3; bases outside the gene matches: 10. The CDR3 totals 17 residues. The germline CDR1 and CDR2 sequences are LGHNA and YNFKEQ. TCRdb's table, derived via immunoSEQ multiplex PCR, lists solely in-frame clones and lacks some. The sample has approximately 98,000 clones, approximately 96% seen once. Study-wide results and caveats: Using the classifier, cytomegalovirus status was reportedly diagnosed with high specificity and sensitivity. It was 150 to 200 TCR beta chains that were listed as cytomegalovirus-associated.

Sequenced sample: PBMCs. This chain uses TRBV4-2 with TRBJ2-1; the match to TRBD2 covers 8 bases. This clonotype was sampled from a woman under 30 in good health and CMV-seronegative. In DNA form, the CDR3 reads TGTGCCAGCAGCCACGAAGATTACGGGGGGGACTACAATGAGCAGTTCTTC. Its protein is CASSHEDYGGDYNEQFF.